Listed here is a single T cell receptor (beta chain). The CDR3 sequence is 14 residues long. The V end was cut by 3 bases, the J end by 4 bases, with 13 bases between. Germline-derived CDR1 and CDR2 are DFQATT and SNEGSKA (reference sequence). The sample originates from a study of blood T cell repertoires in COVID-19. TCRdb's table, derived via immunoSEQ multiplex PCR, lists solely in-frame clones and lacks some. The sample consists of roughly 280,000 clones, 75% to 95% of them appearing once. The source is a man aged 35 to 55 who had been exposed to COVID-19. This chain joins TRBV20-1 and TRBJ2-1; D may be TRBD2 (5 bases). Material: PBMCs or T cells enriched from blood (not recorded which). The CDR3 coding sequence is TGCAGTGCTAGTCGATCAAGGGAGTACAATGAGCAGTTCTTC. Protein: CSASRSREYNEQFF.